This T cell receptor beta chain was sequenced during a study of T cell responses to AZD1222 COVID-19 vaccine. The repertoire was sequenced with immunoSEQ multiplex PCR; TCRdb's copy has only in-frame clones and lacks some. The table lists about 100,000 clones, about 89% of them singletons. Germline values: CDR1 SGHTA, CDR2 FQGTGA. With 2 bases removed from V and 3 bases from J, the gap between germline ends came to 10 bases. The CDR3 has 14 amino acids. This clone has more than one count but fewer than ten. This sample comprised peripheral blood, obtained on day 0 of MenACWY control vaccination. The chain is built from TRBV7-3 and TRBJ1-2; tentative D call: TRBD1 (5 bases). The TCR comes from an adult in good health. This CDR3 reads CASSLEGADYGYTF. DNA of the CDR3: TGTGCCAGCAGCTTAGAAGGGGCGGACTATGGCTACACCTTC.